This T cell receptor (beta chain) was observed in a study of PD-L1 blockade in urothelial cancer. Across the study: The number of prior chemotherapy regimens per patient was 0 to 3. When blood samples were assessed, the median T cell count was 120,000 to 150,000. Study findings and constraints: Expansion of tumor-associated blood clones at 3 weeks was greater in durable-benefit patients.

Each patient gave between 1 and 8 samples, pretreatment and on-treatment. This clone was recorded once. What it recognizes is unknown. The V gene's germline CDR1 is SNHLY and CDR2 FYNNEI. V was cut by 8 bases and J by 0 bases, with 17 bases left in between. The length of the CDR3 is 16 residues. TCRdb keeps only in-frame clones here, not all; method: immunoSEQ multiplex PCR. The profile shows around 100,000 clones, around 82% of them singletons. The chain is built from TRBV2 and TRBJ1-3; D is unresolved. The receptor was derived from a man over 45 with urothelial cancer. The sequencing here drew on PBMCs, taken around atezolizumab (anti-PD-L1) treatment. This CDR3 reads CASAMGQLSSGNTIYF. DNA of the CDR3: TGTGCCAGCGCGATGGGTCAACTAAGCTCTGGAAACACCATATATTTT.